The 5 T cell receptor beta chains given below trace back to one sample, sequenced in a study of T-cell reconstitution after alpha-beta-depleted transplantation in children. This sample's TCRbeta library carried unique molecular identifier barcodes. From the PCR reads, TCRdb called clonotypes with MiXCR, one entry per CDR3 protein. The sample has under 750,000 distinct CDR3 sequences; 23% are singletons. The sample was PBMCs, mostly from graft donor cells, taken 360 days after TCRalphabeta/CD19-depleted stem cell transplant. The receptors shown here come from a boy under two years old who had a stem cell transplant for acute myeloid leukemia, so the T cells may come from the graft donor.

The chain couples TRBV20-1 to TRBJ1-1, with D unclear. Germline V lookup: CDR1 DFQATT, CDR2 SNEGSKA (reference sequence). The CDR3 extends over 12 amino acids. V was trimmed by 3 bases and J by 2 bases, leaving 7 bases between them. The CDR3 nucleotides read TGCAGTGCTAGGGTCAGAAACACTGAAGCTTTCTTT. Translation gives CSARVRNTEAFF.

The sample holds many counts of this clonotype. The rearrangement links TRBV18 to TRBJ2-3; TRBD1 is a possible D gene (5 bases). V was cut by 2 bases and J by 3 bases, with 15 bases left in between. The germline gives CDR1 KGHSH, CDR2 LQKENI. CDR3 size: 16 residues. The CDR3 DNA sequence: TGTGCCAGCTCACCAATTCGTAGGGGTCGGACAGATACGCAGTATTTT. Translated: CASSPIRRGRTDTQYF.

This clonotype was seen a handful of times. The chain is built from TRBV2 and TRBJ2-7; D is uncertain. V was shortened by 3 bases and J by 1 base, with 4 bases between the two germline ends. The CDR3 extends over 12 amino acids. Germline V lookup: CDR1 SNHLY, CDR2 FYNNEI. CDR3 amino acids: CASSEWSYEQYF. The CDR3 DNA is TGTGCCAGCAGTGAGTGGTCCTACGAGCAGTACTTC. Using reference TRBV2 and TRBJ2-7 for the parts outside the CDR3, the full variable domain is EPEVTQTPSHQVTQMGQEVILRCVPISNHLYFYWYRQILGQKVEFLVSFYNNEISEKSEIFDDQFSVERPDGSNFTLKIRSTKLEDSAMYFCASSEWSYEQYFGPGTRLTVT.

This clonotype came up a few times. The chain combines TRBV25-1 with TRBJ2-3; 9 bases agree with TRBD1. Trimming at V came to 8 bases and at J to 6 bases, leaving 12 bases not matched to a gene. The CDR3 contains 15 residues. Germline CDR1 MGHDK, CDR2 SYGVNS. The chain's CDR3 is CASGLQGTGRDTQYF. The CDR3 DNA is TGTGCCAGCGGGCTCCAAGGGACAGGGAGGGATACGCAGTATTTT.

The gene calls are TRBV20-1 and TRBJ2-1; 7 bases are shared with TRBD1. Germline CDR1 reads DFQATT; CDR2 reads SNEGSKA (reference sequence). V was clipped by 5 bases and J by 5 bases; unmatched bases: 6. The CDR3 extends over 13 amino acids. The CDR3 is CSAPRTGNNEQFF. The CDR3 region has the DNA TGCAGTGCTCCCAGGACAGGAAACAATGAGCAGTTCTTC.